The rows below give T cell receptor beta chains drawn from one sample of a study of CD8 T cells in Susac syndrome. One entry per CDR3 protein results from TCRdb running MiXCR on the immunoSEQ multiplex PCR reads. The sample has about 200,000 distinct CDR3 sequences, 90% to 95% seen once; the top ten hold around 0.1%. The sequencing input was CD4+ T cells from PBMCs. These receptors originate from a human donor in good health. The CDR3 runs from the conserved cysteine through the conserved F or W. Fields, in order: clone size, D gene, J gene, V gene, CDR3 protein, CDR3 DNA. D genes are given only for firm matches. Clone size is not always given. Where it is, it says once, few, many or a class for expanded clones.

abundance: -; d_gene: -; j_gene: TRBJ2-1; v_gene: TRBV24-1; CDR3aa: CATSRGNEQFF; CDR3nt: TGTGCCACCAGTCGAGGGAATGAGCAGTTCTTC
abundance: -; d_gene: -; j_gene: TRBJ2-3; v_gene: TRBV30; CDR3aa: CAWSGSTDTQYF; CDR3nt: TGTGCCTGGAGTGGAAGCACAGATACGCAGTATTTT
abundance: -; d_gene: -; j_gene: TRBJ1-1; v_gene: TRBV29-1; CDR3aa: CSVHDWPNTEAFF; CDR3nt: TGCAGCGTTCACGATTGGCCGAACACTGAAGCTTTCTTT
abundance: -; d_gene: -; j_gene: TRBJ2-7; v_gene: TRBV29-1; CDR3aa: CSAGPLGAEQYF; CDR3nt: TGCAGCGCCGGGCCCCTTGGAGCCGAGCAGTACTTC
abundance: -; d_gene: TRBD2; j_gene: TRBJ2-7; v_gene: TRBV20-1; CDR3aa: CSASLYSGPTYEQHF; CDR3nt: TGCAGTGCTTCCCTCTATAGCGGGCCTACCTACGAGCAGCACTTC
abundance: -; d_gene: -; j_gene: TRBJ1-5; v_gene: TRBV12-3/TRBV12-4; CDR3aa: CASSLQGTNQPQHF; CDR3nt: TGTGCCAGCAGTTTACAGGGGACGAACCAGCCCCAGCATTTT
abundance: -; d_gene: -; j_gene: TRBJ2-1; v_gene: TRBV27; CDR3aa: CASSSRGGTGNEQFF; CDR3nt: TGTGCCAGCAGTAGTAGGGGGGGAACGGGCAATGAGCAGTTCTTC
abundance: -; d_gene: TRBD2; j_gene: TRBJ2-3; v_gene: TRBV12-3/TRBV12-4; CDR3aa: CASSLVVGLAGGPPETQYF; CDR3nt: TGTGCCAGCAGTTTAGTAGTGGGACTAGCGGGAGGGCCGCCTGAGACGCAGTATTTT
abundance: -; d_gene: -; j_gene: TRBJ1-2; v_gene: TRBV20-1; CDR3aa: CSAIGSVFYGYTF; CDR3nt: TGCAGTGCCATCGGATCGGTTTTTTATGGCTACACCTTC
abundance: -; d_gene: -; j_gene: TRBJ2-3; v_gene: TRBV20-1; CDR3aa: CSARPLAADTQYF; CDR3nt: TGCAGTGCTAGGCCCCTTGCGGCAGATACGCAGTATTTT
abundance: -; d_gene: -; j_gene: TRBJ1-6; v_gene: TRBV6-2/TRBV6-3; CDR3aa: CASRVDGSYNSPLHF; CDR3nt: TGTGCCAGCAGAGTGGACGGCTCCTATAATTCACCCCTCCACTTT
abundance: few; d_gene: -; j_gene: TRBJ1-5; v_gene: TRBV4-1; CDR3aa: CASSQDSRADQPQHF; CDR3nt: TGCGCCAGCAGCCAAGATTCGAGGGCCGATCAGCCCCAGCATTTT
abundance: -; d_gene: -; j_gene: TRBJ1-1; v_gene: TRBV3-1; CDR3aa: CASTLGEALNTEAFF; CDR3nt: TGTGCCAGCACCTTGGGGGAAGCGTTGAACACTGAAGCTTTCTTT
abundance: -; d_gene: -; j_gene: TRBJ1-1; v_gene: TRBV7-9; CDR3aa: CASSLRRRANTEAFF; CDR3nt: TGTGCCAGCAGCTTAAGACGGCGGGCGAACACTGAAGCTTTCTTT
abundance: -; d_gene: -; j_gene: TRBJ2-7; v_gene: TRBV11-2; CDR3aa: CASSSRWYEQYF; CDR3nt: TGTGCCAGCAGCTCCCGGTGGTACGAGCAGTACTTC
abundance: -; d_gene: TRBD1; j_gene: TRBJ2-7; v_gene: TRBV2; CDR3aa: CASSEGQPYEQYF; CDR3nt: TGTGCCAGCAGTGAGGGACAGCCCTACGAGCAGTACTTC
abundance: once; d_gene: -; j_gene: TRBJ2-3; v_gene: TRBV14; CDR3aa: CASSGTADTQYF; CDR3nt: TGTGCCAGCAGCGGAACAGCAGATACGCAGTATTTT
abundance: -; d_gene: -; j_gene: TRBJ2-1; v_gene: TRBV10-3; CDR3aa: CATHPWQGESDNEQFF; CDR3nt: TGTGCCACCCATCCATGGCAAGGGGAGAGCGACAATGAGCAGTTCTTC
abundance: -; d_gene: TRBD2; j_gene: TRBJ2-1; v_gene: TRBV20-1; CDR3aa: CSASPGGNEQFF; CDR3nt: TGCAGTGCTAGTCCGGGGGGCAATGAGCAGTTCTTC
abundance: -; d_gene: TRBD1; j_gene: TRBJ2-5; v_gene: TRBV29-1; CDR3aa: CSVEDTGGFQETQYF; CDR3nt: TGCAGCGTTGAAGATACAGGGGGATTCCAAGAGACCCAGTACTTC
abundance: -; d_gene: -; j_gene: TRBJ2-5; v_gene: TRBV5-4; CDR3aa: CASSLSTAAHQETQYF; CDR3nt: TGTGCCAGCAGCTTGTCTACAGCAGCGCACCAAGAGACCCAGTACTTC
abundance: -; d_gene: -; j_gene: TRBJ2-7; v_gene: TRBV12-3/TRBV12-4; CDR3aa: CASTYPRGEQYF; CDR3nt: TGTGCCAGCACCTACCCCCGAGGGGAGCAGTACTTC
abundance: -; d_gene: TRBD1; j_gene: TRBJ2-4; v_gene: TRBV6-2/TRBV6-3; CDR3aa: CASRTGKNIQYF; CDR3nt: TGTGCCAGCAGGACAGGGAAAAACATTCAGTACTTC
abundance: -; d_gene: TRBD1; j_gene: TRBJ1-1; v_gene: TRBV29-1; CDR3aa: CSVEGGGQGGAEAFF; CDR3nt: TGCAGCGTTGAGGGGGGAGGACAGGGAGGAGCTGAAGCTTTCTTT
abundance: -; d_gene: -; j_gene: TRBJ1-1; v_gene: TRBV20-1; CDR3aa: CSAPYRGPTEAFF; CDR3nt: TGCAGTGCCCCGTATCGAGGGCCCACTGAAGCTTTCTTT
abundance: -; d_gene: -; j_gene: TRBJ2-3; v_gene: TRBV21-1; CDR3aa: CASSKVRFTQYF; CDR3nt: TGTGCCAGCAGCAAAGTCAGATTTACGCAGTATTTT
abundance: -; d_gene: -; j_gene: TRBJ1-2; v_gene: TRBV3-1; CDR3aa: CASSQAPGLTVYGYTF; CDR3nt: TGTGCCAGCAGCCAGGCACCGGGACTGACGGTCTATGGCTACACCTTC